Listed here are 13 T cell receptor beta chains from one sample, sequenced in a study of blood T cell repertoires in COVID-19. Libraries were prepared by immunoSEQ multiplex PCR; TCRdb keeps only in-frame clonotypes and omits some of them. The profile covers 250,000 to 350,000 clones, with 70% to 90% appearing a single time and about 8.6% taken by the ten largest. The specimen was peripheral blood. Every receptor here comes from a man between 18 and 29 years old with active or convalescent COVID-19.

The genes are TRBV4-1 and TRBJ1-4; no reliable D call. Germline assignment: CDR1 MGHRA and CDR2 YSYEKL. This CDR3 has 15 amino acids. V lost 2 bases and J 3 bases, leaving 10 bases between the germline ends. This CDR3 reads CASSQLSGANEKLFF. The CDR3 DNA follows: TGCGCCAGCAGCCAATTATCCGGAGCTAATGAAAAACTGTTTTTT.

The chain recombines TRBV7-2 with TRBJ1-4, with a weak D call TRBD1 (5 bases). Germline CDR1 is SGHTA and CDR2 is FQGNSA. This CDR3 comprises 16 residues. V was cut by 1 base and J by 5 bases, with 14 bases left in between. Here the CDR3 reads CASSLVARTGNEKLFF. The CDR3 nucleotides read TGTGCCAGCAGCTTAGTCGCGAGAACAGGCAATGAAAAACTGTTTTTT. The complete variable domain, with remaining parts taken from reference TRBV7-2 and TRBJ1-4, reads GAGVSQSPSNKVTEKGKDVELRCDPISGHTALYWYRQSLGQGLEFLIYFQGNSAPDKSGLPSDRFSAERTGGSVSTLTIQRTQQEDSAVYLCASSLVARTGNEKLFFGSGTQLSVL.

This rearrangement joins TRBV29-1 to TRBJ1-2; possibly TRBD1 for D (5 bases). With 8 bases removed from V and 2 bases from J, the gap between germline ends came to 15 bases. The germline V gene has CDR1 SQVTM and CDR2 ANQGSEA. The CDR3 is 13 residues long. CDR3 in amino acids: CSSTGVGNYGYTF. In nucleotides, the CDR3 is TGCAGCTCCACGGGGGTAGGGAACTATGGCTACACCTTC.

This clone appeared once. This chain joins TRBV4-2 and TRBJ2-7; D might be TRBD1 (6 bases). Germline values: CDR1 LGHNA, CDR2 YNFKEQ. This CDR3 spans 16 amino acids. V lost 3 bases to trimming and J lost 5 bases, with 20 bases between them. CDR3 bases: TGTGCCAGCAGCCATCTAGGCCGGGGACAAATTAACGAGCAGTACTTC. It translates to CASSHLGRGQINEQYF.

This chain connects TRBV5-1 to TRBJ2-3, with D maybe TRBD1 (5 bases). The CDR3 extends over 13 amino acids. The germline CDR1 and CDR2 sequences are SGHRS and YFSETQ. Trimming pared 5 bases from V and 4 bases from J, leaving 11 bases between. CDR3 nucleotide sequence: TGCGCCAGCAGATGGCAGGGCTCAGATACGCAGTATTTT. Translating it yields CASRWQGSDTQYF.

The chain couples TRBV6-1 to TRBJ1-5; no definite D call. CDR1 MNHNS and CDR2 SASEGT come from the germline V gene. The V and J ends lost 1 base and 3 bases respectively, with 10 bases between them. The CDR3 consists of 15 residues. CDR3 loop: CASSEGRQNNQPQHF. CDR3 bases: TGTGCCAGCAGTGAAGGGCGGCAGAACAATCAGCCCCAGCATTTT.

The rearrangement joins TRBV14 to TRBJ2-7, with 8 bases identical to TRBD2. The ends lost 1 base at V and 9 bases at J; junction bases unmatched: 2. The CDR3 covers 12 residues. Germline V gene data show CDR1 as SGHDN and CDR2 as FVKESK. The CDR3 protein is CASSQVGTRQYF. The CDR3 DNA reads TGTGCCAGCAGCCAAGTAGGGACTAGGCAGTACTTC.

This clone has a handful of counts. The CDR3 bases are TGTGCCAGCAGAAGACAGCTAAACACTGAAGCTTTCTTT. This codes for CASRRQLNTEAFF. This chain uses TRBV2 with TRBJ1-1; TRBD1 is a possible D gene (5 bases). Germline V gene lookup returns CDR1 SNHLY and CDR2 FYNNEI. Trimming left V 6 bases short and J 2 bases short, with 10 bases between. The CDR3 runs 13 residues.

The gene calls are TRBV20-1 and TRBJ1-5, with TRBD1 as a possible D gene (5 bases). The V gene's germline CDR1 is DFQATT and CDR2 SNEGSKA (reference sequence). This CDR3 contains 14 residues. Trimming cost V 3 bases and J 6 bases, with 15 bases left between them. CDR3 region: CSASSGLVGQPQHF. In nucleotides, the CDR3 is TGCAGTGCTAGTTCAGGGCTAGTGGGTCAGCCCCAGCATTTT.

Points on this clone: At the DNA level, this CDR3 is encoded by other sequences in the same sample as well. The rearrangement links TRBV5-1 to TRBJ2-7, with 7 bases that match TRBD1. The CDR3 is 13 amino acids. CDR1 SGHRS and CDR2 YFSETQ come from the germline V gene. With V trimmed by 2 bases and J by 5 bases, 4 bases remained unmatched. In DNA, the CDR3 is TGCGCCAGCAGCTTACGGACAGGAGACGAGCAGTACTTC. It codes for CASSLRTGDEQYF.

The rearrangement uses TRBV10-1 and TRBJ2-1; 7 positions agree with TRBD1. From germline, CDR1 is WNHNN and CDR2 SYGVQD (reference sequence). With V trimmed by 8 bases and J by 4 bases, 14 bases remained unmatched. This CDR3 contains 16 residues. The CDR3 sequence is CASCSDRDRMYNEQFF. In nucleotides, the CDR3 is TGCGCCAGCTGTTCCGACCGGGACAGAATGTACAATGAGCAGTTCTTC.

The genes are TRBV10-3 and TRBJ1-4; TRBD1 might be the D (5 bases). Germline V lookup: CDR1 ENHRY, CDR2 SYGVKD. V was pared by 6 bases and J by 7 bases, with 15 bases between. This CDR3 comprises 14 residues. For the CDR3, the DNA is TGTGCCATCAGCCCCCAGGGTAGAGGTGAAAAACTGTTTTTT. Translated: CAISPQGRGEKLFF.

This chain links TRBV4-1 with TRBJ2-1, with D maybe TRBD2 (6 bases). The CDR3 spans 11 residues. The germline gives CDR1 MGHRA, CDR2 YSYEKL. Trimming pared 6 bases from V and 10 bases from J, leaving 10 bases between. DNA for the CDR3: TGCGCCAGCAGACGTAGCGGCGAGCAGTTCTTC. Translated: CASRRSGEQFF.